This T cell receptor beta chain was sequenced during a study of blood T cell repertoires in COVID-19. Overall study context: Samples representing acute and convalescent COVID-19 were sourced from the United States, Italy and Spain. Sample material is recorded as cDNA or gDNA derived from T cells, B-cell-depleted T cells, or PBMCs.

Germline-derived CDR1 and CDR2 are MGHRA and YSYEKL. Unmatched junction bases numbered 7, after V lost 3 bases and J lost 5 bases. This CDR3 spans 14 amino acids. In the source study's methods: Using reference gene primer amplification, nucleated cell counts were estimated. Sequencing used immunoSEQ multiplex PCR; TCRdb keeps in-frame clones, though not all of them. The V and J calls and clone size were taken over from that table, and D and trimming were inferred from the DNA. This table holds about 76,000 clones, less than 90% found once. A few counts support this clone. This sequence joins TRBV4-1 and TRBJ2-7; 7 nucleotides line up with TRBD1. The TCR originated in a human donor in a cohort sampled during active COVID-19. The sequenced sample consisted of peripheral blood. CDR3 protein: CASSQDRRDHEQYF. The CDR3 nucleotides read TGCGCCAGCAGCCAGGACAGGAGAGACCACGAGCAGTACTTC.